The 17 T cell receptor beta chains below were found in one sample sequenced in a study of Graves' ophthalmopathy and Graves' hyperthyroidism. Amplification of TCR beta CDR3 regions used RNA transcripts. An initial RT-PCR round employing HTBI primers preceded a second-round multiplex PCR. TCRdb called the multiplex PCR reads again in MiXCR, with one record for every CDR3 protein. The profile shows a few hundred thousand distinct CDR3 sequences, 39% of them singletons. Specimen: peripheral blood or thyroid tissue (not recorded which). Every receptor here comes from an adult man with Graves' hyperthyroidism.

The chain recombines TRBV7-9 with TRBJ1-2, with D tentatively TRBD1 (6 bases). Germline V gives CDR1 SEHNR, CDR2 FQNEAQ (reference sequence). V shed 3 bases and J shed 4 bases, with 15 bases lying between them. The CDR3 has 15 residues. The CDR3 DNA is TGTGCCAGCAGCTTGGGGACAAGGGAGCGCTATGGCTACACCTTC. It translates to CASSLGTRERYGYTF.

V usage is TRBV24-1 and J usage is TRBJ2-3; D possibly corresponds to TRBD2 (6 bases). The CDR3 runs 15 residues. Germline V gene data show CDR1 as KGHDR and CDR2 as SFDVKD. Deletions cut 5 bases from V and 2 bases from J, with 13 bases between. The CDR3 is CATSARAGSTDTQYF. The CDR3, as DNA: TGTGCCACCAGTGCTCGAGCGGGTTCCACAGATACGCAGTATTTT.

The V call is TRBV6-5, the J call TRBJ2-7; no definite D call. CDR1 and CDR2 from the germline V gene are MNHEY and SVGAGI. The CDR3 runs 13 residues. V lost 6 bases to trimming and J lost 7 bases, with 16 bases between them. CDR3 nucleotides: TGTGCCAGCAGCACATCTCTTCGTGGAGAGCAGTACTTC. Translated, it gives CASSTSLRGEQYF.

The chain uses TRBV9 and TRBJ1-2; 8 bases agree with TRBD1. The CDR3 consists of 14 residues. Germline CDR1 reads SGDLS; CDR2 reads YYNGEE. V gave up 4 bases and J gave up 7 bases; unmatched junction bases: 9. The CDR3: CASSLGRGPFGYTF. DNA of the CDR3: TGTGCCAGCAGCCTAGGCAGGGGGCCTTTTGGCTACACCTTC.

V is TRBV19 and J is TRBJ1-4; D possibly corresponds to TRBD1 (5 bases). The ends were cut back, 3 bases at V and 8 bases at J, with 13 bases in the middle. Germline V gene sequence: CDR1 LNHDA, CDR2 SQIVND (reference sequence). The CDR3 has 14 amino acids. The CDR3 is CASSIAGEDEKLFF. In DNA, the CDR3 is TGTGCCAGTAGTATTGCGGGGGAGGACGAAAAACTGTTTTTT. The variable domain in full, with the rest retrieved from reference TRBV19 and TRBJ1-4, is DGGITQSPKYLFRKEGQNVTLSCEQNLNHDAMYWYRQDPGQGLRLIYYSQIVNDFQKGDIAEGYSVSREKKESFPLTVTSAQKNPTAFYLCASSIAGEDEKLFFGSGTQLSVL.

The J gene is TRBJ1-3, the V gene TRBV5-1, with TRBD1 matching 10 bases. CDR3 length: 17 amino acids. V lost 0 bases and J lost 0; bases outside the gene matches: 3. CDR1 SGHRS and CDR2 YFSETQ come from the germline V gene. The DNA for the CDR3 is TGCGCCAGCAGCTTGGGACAGGGGGCGAGCTCTGGAAACACCATATATTTT. This gives the protein CASSLGQGASSGNTIYF.

Details on this clonotype: A much bigger clone sits one base away, suggesting this may be a read error. J is TRBJ1-5 and V is TRBV20-1; D might be TRBD1 (5 bases). V lost 3 bases and J lost 2, with 8 bases in between. The germline V gene has CDR1 DFQATT and CDR2 SNEGSKA (reference sequence). The CDR3 spans 13 residues. This chain's CDR3 is CSASVGGNQPQHF. CDR3 nucleotides: TGCAGTGCTAGTGTAGGGGGCAATCAGCCCCAGCATTTT.

Note on this clonotype: This may be a read error, as it is one base from a much larger clone. V and J are TRBV7-2 and TRBJ1-1; the D gene is possibly TRBD1 (5 bases). Germline V gene sequence: CDR1 SGHTA, CDR2 FQGNSA. The CDR3 is made up of 14 amino acids. Deletions cut 1 base from V and 3 bases from J, with 9 bases between. Here the CDR3 reads CASSLERDYTEAFF. The CDR3 DNA follows: TGTGCCAGCAGCTTAGAACGGGACTACACTGAAGCTTTCTTT.

Here the CDR3 reads CASPPGDGPVNEQFF. CDR3 sequence (DNA): TGTGCCAGCCCCCCCGGGGATGGGCCAGTGAATGAGCAGTTCTTC. The chain uses TRBV12-3 or TRBV12-4 and TRBJ2-7; tentatively, D is TRBD2 (5 bases). The J call may be faulty, since TRBJ2-1 better matches the DNA end. The CDR3 extends over 15 amino acids.

In regard to this clonotype: This may stem from a read error, because a much larger clone lies one nucleotide away. The V gene is TRBV20-1, the J gene TRBJ1-5, with D hard to call. Germline assignment: CDR1 DFQATT and CDR2 SNEGSKA (reference sequence). The CDR3 consists of 15 residues. CDR3 residues: CSAGDKGDRGWSQHF. The CDR3 bases are TGCAGTGCTGGAGATAAGGGTGATCGAGGTTGGTCCCAGCATTTT.

At least ten counts were recorded for this clonotype. The gene calls are TRBV7-9 and TRBJ2-7; 8 bases map to TRBD1. CDR1 is SEHNR, CDR2 FQNEAQ, per germline (reference sequence). V trimming: 3 bases; J trimming: 7 bases; junction bases outside the gene matches: 5. This CDR3 contains 13 residues. CDR3 loop: CASSLGQVGEQYF. In nucleotides, the CDR3 is TGTGCCAGCAGCTTGGGACAGGTGGGTGAGCAGTACTTC.

In this sample, this clonotype turned up many times. The rearrangement links TRBV24-1 to TRBJ2-7; D unclear. The CDR3 covers 11 residues. V was pared by 6 bases and J by 4 bases, with 6 bases between. CDR1 and CDR2 from the germline V gene are KGHDR and SFDVKD. The CDR3 region has the DNA TGTGCCACCAGTAATGGGTACGAGCAGTACTTC. Translating gives CATSNGYEQYF.

V gene TRBV24-1 combines with J gene TRBJ2-5, with 12 bases that match TRBD2. CDR1 is KGHDR, CDR2 SFDVKD, per germline. V lost 4 bases, J lost 2 bases, and 4 bases stayed unmatched. The CDR3 is 16 residues long. The CDR3 sequence is CATSDSLAGGQETQYF. The CDR3 region has the DNA TGTGCCACCAGTGACTCGCTAGCGGGAGGGCAAGAGACCCAGTACTTC.

This clonotype has a handful of counts. This sequence joins TRBV5-1 and TRBJ1-5; 11 bases align to TRBD1. Unmatched junction bases numbered 5, after V lost 0 bases and J lost 0 bases. The CDR3 runs to 18 residues. Germline-derived CDR1 and CDR2 are SGHRS and YFSETQ. Written as DNA, the CDR3 is TGCGCCAGCAGCTTGGGGACAGGGGGCTCCATTAGCAATCAGCCCCAGCATTTT. Translation: CASSLGTGGSISNQPQHF.

Only a few counts were recorded for this clonotype. The chain couples TRBV28 to TRBJ2-7; D perhaps matches TRBD1 (5 bases). Trimming left V 8 bases short and J 3 bases short, with 11 bases between. Per germline, CDR1 MDHEN and CDR2 SYDVKM. The CDR3 is 12 amino acids. This CDR3 reads CASLGDSYEQYF. For the CDR3, the DNA is TGTGCCAGCCTGGGTGACAGCTACGAGCAGTACTTC.

This clonotype has only one observation. The chain uses TRBV14 and TRBJ2-7, with TRBD1 as a possible D gene (5 bases). Germline CDR1 is SGHDN and CDR2 is FVKESK. This CDR3 spans 14 amino acids. Trimming cost V 2 bases and J 5 bases, with 13 bases left between them. CDR3 nucleotides: TGTGCCAGCAGCCAATTCCAGGGTTTGCACGAGCAGTACTTC. Translating gives CASSQFQGLHEQYF.

This clonotype was seen repeatedly, ten times or more. The V call is TRBV19, the J call TRBJ1-5; D is possibly TRBD1 (6 bases). The CDR3 is 14 amino acids. Germline lookup yields CDR1 LNHDA and CDR2 SQIVND (reference sequence). V was pared by 3 bases and J by 2 bases, with 8 bases between. The CDR3 nucleotides read TGTGCCAGTAGTATGGAGGGGGGCAATCAGCCCCAGCATTTT. Amino acid sequence: CASSMEGGNQPQHF.